The entry below describes one TCR beta chain. Its specificity is not known. The sample belongs to a study of T cell responses to AZD1222 COVID-19 vaccine. Study-wide findings and caveats: Nearly half of spike-specific TCRs reportedly target variant regions that are unmutated in the B.1.351 and B.1.1.7 variants. Breadth and depth of Spike-specific TCRs rose after two AZD1222 doses. Baseline seropositives among AZD1222 recipients totaled only 5 to 7. Among the donors, most were white British and more were female, and clonal diversity was possibly underestimated.

This table comes from immunoSEQ multiplex PCR, and its TCRdb copy is limited to in-frame clones, with some not included. In the table there are more than 100,000 clones, about 88% of which are singletons. Here the sequenced sample was peripheral blood, taken on day 0 of AZD1222 vaccination. The TCR sequence derives from an adult in good health.

Here the CDR3 reads CASSIAGGLPYEQYF. The CDR3 DNA reads TGTGCCAGCAGCATAGCGGGAGGGCTTCCGTACGAGCAGTACTTC. The chain is built from TRBV3-1 (or the pseudogene TRBV3-2) and TRBJ2-7; 11 bases map to TRBD2. The CDR3 runs to 15 residues. V was pared by 5 bases and J by 4 bases, with 7 bases of the junction left unmatched. Germline loops: CDR1 LGHDT, CDR2 YNNKEL (reference sequence).